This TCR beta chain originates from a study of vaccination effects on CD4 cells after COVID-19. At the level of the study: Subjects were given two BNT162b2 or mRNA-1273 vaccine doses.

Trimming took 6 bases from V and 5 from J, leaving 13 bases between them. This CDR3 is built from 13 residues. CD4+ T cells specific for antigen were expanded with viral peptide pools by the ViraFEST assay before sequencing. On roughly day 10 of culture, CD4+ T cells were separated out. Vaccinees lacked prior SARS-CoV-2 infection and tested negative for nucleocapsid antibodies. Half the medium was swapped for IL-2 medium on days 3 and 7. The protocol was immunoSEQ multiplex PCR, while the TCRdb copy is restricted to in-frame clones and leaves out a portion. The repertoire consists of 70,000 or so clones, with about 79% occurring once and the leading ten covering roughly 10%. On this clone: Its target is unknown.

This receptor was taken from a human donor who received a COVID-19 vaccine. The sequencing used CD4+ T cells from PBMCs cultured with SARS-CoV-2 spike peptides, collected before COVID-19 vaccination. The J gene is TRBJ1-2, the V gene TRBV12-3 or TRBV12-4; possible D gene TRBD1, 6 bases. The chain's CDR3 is CASSLGQNYGYTF. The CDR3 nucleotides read TGTGCCAGCAGCCTCGGACAGAATTATGGCTACACCTTC.